This TCR beta chain is from a study of T cell repertoires in cytomegalovirus infection. The study, taken as a whole, reports: Based on cumulative public TCR beta family frequency, carriers of CMV plus the relevant HLA were identified. HLA-C-restricted CMV-specific TCR beta clonotypes were dominant in the ex vivo response.

The germline V gene has CDR1 SEHNR and CDR2 FQNEAQ (reference sequence). The length of the CDR3 is 15 residues. With 3 bases removed from V and 2 bases from J, the gap between germline ends came to 10 bases. In regard to this clonotype: Its antigen is currently unknown.

MiXCR, run by TCRdb on the reads, gives a single entry per CDR3 protein. The sample holds 450,000 to 600,000 distinct CDR3 sequences; 40% to 50% are singletons and the top ten take just under 45%. The V and J genes are TRBV7-9 and TRBJ2-2; D remains unclear. This specimen consisted of cultured PBMCs, obtained from culture after CMV antigen stimulation. The receptor was isolated from a human donor in good health (CMV status not recorded). Some clones in this sample may be carry-over from other donors' samples. CDR3: CASSFPGPNTGELFF. For the CDR3, the DNA is TGTGCCAGCAGCTTCCCGGGCCCAAACACCGGGGAGCTGTTTTTT. Variable domain in full (rest from reference TRBV7-9 and TRBJ2-2): DTGVSQNPRHKITKRGQNVTFRCDPISEHNRLYWYRQTLGQGPEFLTYFQNEAQLEKSRLLSDRFSAERPKGSFSTLEIQRTEQGDSAMYLCASSFPGPNTGELFFGEGSRLTVL.